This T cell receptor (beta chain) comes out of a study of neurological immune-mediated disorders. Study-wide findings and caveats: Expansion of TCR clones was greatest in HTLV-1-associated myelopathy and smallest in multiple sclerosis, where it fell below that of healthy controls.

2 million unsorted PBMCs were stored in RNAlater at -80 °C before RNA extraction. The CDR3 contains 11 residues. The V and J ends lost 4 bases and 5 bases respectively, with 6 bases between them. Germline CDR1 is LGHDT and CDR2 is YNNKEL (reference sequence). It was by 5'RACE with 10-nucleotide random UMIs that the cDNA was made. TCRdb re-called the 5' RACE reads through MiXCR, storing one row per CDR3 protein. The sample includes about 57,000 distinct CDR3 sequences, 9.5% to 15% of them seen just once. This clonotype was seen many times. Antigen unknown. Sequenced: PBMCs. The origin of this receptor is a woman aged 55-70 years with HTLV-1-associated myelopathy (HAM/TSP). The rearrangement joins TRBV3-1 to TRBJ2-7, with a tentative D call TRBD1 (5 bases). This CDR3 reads CASSRRDEQYF. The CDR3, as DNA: TGTGCCAGCAGCCGCAGGGACGAGCAGTACTTC.